These T cell receptor beta chains were read from a single sample in a study of T cells after yellow fever vaccination. TCRdb ran MiXCR on the 5' RACE reads and lists one entry per CDR3 protein. The top ten clones hold over 0.65% of a sample with under 300,000 distinct CDR3 sequences, 6.9% of them seen once. The sample in question was CD4+ T cells sorted from PBMCs, obtained 15 days after the yellow fever booster vaccination. The receptors stem from a young man who received the YFV17D yellow fever vaccine. The CDR3 runs from the conserved cysteine through the conserved F or W. The order of the fields is D gene, clone size, J gene, V gene, CDR3 protein, CDR3 DNA. D genes are given only for firm matches. Clone size is not always given. Where it is, it says once, few, many or a class for expanded clones.

D gene: TRBD2; clone size: many; J gene: TRBJ2-7; V gene: TRBV6-2/TRBV6-3; CDR3 protein: CASSYSEREGFSYEQYF; CDR3 DNA: TGTGCCAGCAGTTACAGCGAGCGGGAGGGATTCTCCTACGAGCAGTACTTC
D gene: TRBD2; clone size: few; J gene: TRBJ2-1; V gene: TRBV11-1; CDR3 protein: CASSRAGTSGSLSRNEQFF; CDR3 DNA: TGTGCCAGCAGCAGAGCCGGGACTAGCGGGAGCCTTTCTCGTAATGAGCAGTTCTTC
D gene: TRBD1; clone size: many; J gene: TRBJ1-5; V gene: TRBV7-2; CDR3 protein: CASSLAGTGNQPQHF; CDR3 DNA: TGTGCCAGCAGCTTGGCCGGGACAGGAAATCAGCCCCAGCATTTT
D gene: -; clone size: few; J gene: TRBJ2-3; V gene: TRBV5-6; CDR3 protein: CASSSRARGVSTDTQYF; CDR3 DNA: TGTGCCAGCAGCTCCAGGGCCAGGGGCGTTAGCACAGATACGCAGTATTTT
D gene: -; clone size: few; J gene: TRBJ2-7; V gene: TRBV7-6; CDR3 protein: CASSFRYGKGLTEQYF; CDR3 DNA: TGTGCCAGCAGCTTCCGGTACGGTAAGGGACTTACCGAGCAGTACTTC
D gene: -; clone size: few; J gene: TRBJ2-7; V gene: TRBV7-2; CDR3 protein: CASSLRGRDEQYF; CDR3 DNA: TGTGCCAGCAGCTTAAGGGGGAGGGACGAGCAGTACTTC
D gene: TRBD2; clone size: many; J gene: TRBJ2-3; V gene: TRBV4-2; CDR3 protein: CASSQEGRGLAADTQYF; CDR3 DNA: TGTGCCAGCAGCCAAGAAGGGCGCGGACTAGCTGCCGATACGCAGTATTTT
D gene: -; clone size: -; J gene: TRBJ1-4; V gene: TRBV7-8; CDR3 protein: CASTPRPQSNEKLFF; CDR3 DNA: TGTGCCAGCACCCCACGTCCACAGTCTAATGAAAAACTGTTTTTT
D gene: -; clone size: many; J gene: TRBJ1-3; V gene: TRBV2; CDR3 protein: CASSEWTNRGNTIYF; CDR3 DNA: TGTGCCAGCAGTGAATGGACAAACCGCGGAAACACCATATATTTT
D gene: TRBD2; clone size: -; J gene: TRBJ2-7; V gene: TRBV19; CDR3 protein: CASSATSGTYEQYF; CDR3 DNA: TGTGCCAGTAGTGCGACTAGCGGAACCTACGAGCAGTACTTC
D gene: -; clone size: -; J gene: TRBJ1-1; V gene: TRBV5-1; CDR3 protein: CASSLPSTEAFF; CDR3 DNA: TGCGCCAGCAGCTTGCCGAGCACTGAAGCTTTCTTT
D gene: TRBD1; clone size: few; J gene: TRBJ1-6; V gene: TRBV6-2/TRBV6-3; CDR3 protein: CASRFRDRNSPLHF; CDR3 DNA: TGTGCCAGCAGATTCCGGGACAGAAATTCACCCCTCCACTTT
D gene: -; clone size: -; J gene: TRBJ2-5; V gene: TRBV6-1; CDR3 protein: CASSEGPETQYF; CDR3 DNA: TGTGCCAGCAGTGAAGGACCGGAGACCCAGTACTTC
D gene: TRBD1; clone size: few; J gene: TRBJ1-2; V gene: TRBV12-3/TRBV12-4; CDR3 protein: CASSQRTGGASGYTF; CDR3 DNA: TGTGCCAGCAGTCAACGCACAGGGGGCGCGAGTGGCTACACCTTC